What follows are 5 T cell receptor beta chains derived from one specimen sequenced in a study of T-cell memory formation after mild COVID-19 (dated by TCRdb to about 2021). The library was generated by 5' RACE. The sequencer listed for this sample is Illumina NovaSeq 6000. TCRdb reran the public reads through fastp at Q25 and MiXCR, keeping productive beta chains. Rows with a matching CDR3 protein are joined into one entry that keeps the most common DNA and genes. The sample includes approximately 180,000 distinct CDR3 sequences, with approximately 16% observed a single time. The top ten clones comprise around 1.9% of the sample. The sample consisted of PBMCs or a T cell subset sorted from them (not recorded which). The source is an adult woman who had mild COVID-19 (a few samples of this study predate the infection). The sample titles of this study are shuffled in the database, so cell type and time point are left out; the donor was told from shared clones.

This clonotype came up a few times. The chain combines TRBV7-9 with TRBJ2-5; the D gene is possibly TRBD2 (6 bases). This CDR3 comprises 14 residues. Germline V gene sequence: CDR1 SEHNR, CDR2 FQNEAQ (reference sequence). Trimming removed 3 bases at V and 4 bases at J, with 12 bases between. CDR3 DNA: TGTGCCAGCAGCTTCTTGGGGGGAACAGAGACCCAGTACTTC. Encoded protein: CASSFLGGTETQYF.

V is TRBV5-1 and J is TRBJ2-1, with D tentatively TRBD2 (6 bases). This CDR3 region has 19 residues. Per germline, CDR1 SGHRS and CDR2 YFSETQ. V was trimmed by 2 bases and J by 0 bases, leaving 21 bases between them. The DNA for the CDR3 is TGCGCCAGCAGCTTTGGGCGGACGGACTACTCGAGCTCCTACAATGAGCAGTTCTTC. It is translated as CASSFGRTDYSSSYNEQFF.

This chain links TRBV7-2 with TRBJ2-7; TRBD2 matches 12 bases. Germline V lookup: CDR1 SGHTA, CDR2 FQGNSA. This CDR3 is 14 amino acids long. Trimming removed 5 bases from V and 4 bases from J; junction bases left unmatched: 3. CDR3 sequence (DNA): TGTGCCAGCAGCCGGACTAGCGGGGTTTACGAGCAGTACTTC. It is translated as CASSRTSGVYEQYF.

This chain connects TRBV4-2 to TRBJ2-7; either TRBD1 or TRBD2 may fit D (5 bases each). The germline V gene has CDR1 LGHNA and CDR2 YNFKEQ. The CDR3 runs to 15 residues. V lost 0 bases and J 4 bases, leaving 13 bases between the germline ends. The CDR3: CASSQEGRTGYEQYF. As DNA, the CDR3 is TGTGCCAGCAGCCAAGAGGGGCGGACGGGGTACGAGCAGTACTTC.

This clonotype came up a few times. CDR3 protein: CASSLGLTGTQYF. The CDR3 DNA is TGTGCCAGCAGTTTAGGACTAACCGGGACCCAGTACTTC. This chain links TRBV12-3 or TRBV12-4 with TRBJ2-5; TRBD2 is a possible D gene (5 bases). The CDR3 extends over 13 amino acids. Trimming shortened V by 1 base and J by 7 bases, and 10 bases separated the two germline ends.